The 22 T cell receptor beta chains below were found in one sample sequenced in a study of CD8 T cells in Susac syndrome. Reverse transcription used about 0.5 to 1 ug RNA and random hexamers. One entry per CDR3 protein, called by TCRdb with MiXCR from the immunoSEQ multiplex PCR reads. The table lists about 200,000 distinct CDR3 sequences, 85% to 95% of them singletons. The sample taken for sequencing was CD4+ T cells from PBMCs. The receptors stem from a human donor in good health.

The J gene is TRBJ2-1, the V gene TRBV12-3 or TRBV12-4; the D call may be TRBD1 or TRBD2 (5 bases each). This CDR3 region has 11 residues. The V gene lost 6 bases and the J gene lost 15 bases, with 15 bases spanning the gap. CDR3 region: CASRGDPRLFF. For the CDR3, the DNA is TGTGCCAGCAGGGGGGATCCTCGATTGTTCTTC.

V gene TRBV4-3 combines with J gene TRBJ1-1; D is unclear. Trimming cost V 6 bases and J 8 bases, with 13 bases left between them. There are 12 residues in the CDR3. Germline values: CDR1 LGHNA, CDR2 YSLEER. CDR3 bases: TGCGCCAGCAGGTTAGGTCAACTAGAAGCTTTCTTT. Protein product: CASRLGQLEAFF.

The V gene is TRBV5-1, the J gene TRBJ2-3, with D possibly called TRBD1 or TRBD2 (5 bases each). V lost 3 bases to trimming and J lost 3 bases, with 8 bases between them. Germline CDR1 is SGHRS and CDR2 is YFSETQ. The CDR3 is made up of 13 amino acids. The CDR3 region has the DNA TGCGCCAGCAGCTGGGACCAGACAGATACGCAGTATTTT. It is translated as CASSWDQTDTQYF.

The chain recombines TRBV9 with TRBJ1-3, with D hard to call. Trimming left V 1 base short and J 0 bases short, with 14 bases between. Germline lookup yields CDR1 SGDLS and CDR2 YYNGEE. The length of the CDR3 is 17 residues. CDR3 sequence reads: CASSVSEGGSSGNTIYF. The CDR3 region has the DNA TGTGCCAGCAGCGTAAGCGAAGGCGGGAGCTCTGGAAACACCATATATTTT.

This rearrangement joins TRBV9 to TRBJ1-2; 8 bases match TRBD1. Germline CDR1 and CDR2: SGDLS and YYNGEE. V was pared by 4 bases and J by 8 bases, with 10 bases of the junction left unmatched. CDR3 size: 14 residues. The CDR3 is CASSRGDRGGGYTF. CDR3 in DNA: TGTGCCAGCAGCAGGGGAGACAGGGGAGGAGGCTACACCTTC. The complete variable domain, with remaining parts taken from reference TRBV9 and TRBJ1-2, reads DSGVTQTPKHLITATGQRVTLRCSPRSGDLSVYWYQQSLDQGLQFLIQYYNGEERAKGNILERFSAQQFPDLHSELNLSSLELGDSALYFCASSRGDRGGGYTFGSGTRLTVV.

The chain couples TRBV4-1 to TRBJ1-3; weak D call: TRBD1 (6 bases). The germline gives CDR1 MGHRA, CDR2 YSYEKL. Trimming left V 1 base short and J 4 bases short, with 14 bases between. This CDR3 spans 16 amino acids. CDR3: CASSQGGRGTGNTIYF. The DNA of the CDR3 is TGCGCCAGCAGCCAAGGGGGGCGGGGAACCGGAAACACCATATATTTT.

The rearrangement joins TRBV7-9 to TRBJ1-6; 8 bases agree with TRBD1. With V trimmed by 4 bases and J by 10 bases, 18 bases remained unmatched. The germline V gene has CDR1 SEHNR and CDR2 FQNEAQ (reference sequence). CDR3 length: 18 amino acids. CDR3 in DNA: TGTGCCAGCAGCTCCCCCAGGCCGGGACAGGCAAAGGGGTCACCCCTCCACTTT. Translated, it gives CASSSPRPGQAKGSPLHF. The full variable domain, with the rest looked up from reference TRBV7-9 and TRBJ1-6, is DTGVSQNPRHKITKRGQNVTFRCDPISEHNRLYWYRQTLGQGPEFLTYFQNEAQLEKSRLLSDRFSAERPKGSFSTLEIQRTEQGDSAMYLCASSSPRPGQAKGSPLHFGNGTRLTVT.

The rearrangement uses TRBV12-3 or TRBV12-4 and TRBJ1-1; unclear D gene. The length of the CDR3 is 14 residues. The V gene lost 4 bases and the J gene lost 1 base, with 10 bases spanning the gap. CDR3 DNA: TGTGCCAGCAGTTCCTGGGCGGGGAACACTGAAGCTTTCTTT. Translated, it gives CASSSWAGNTEAFF.

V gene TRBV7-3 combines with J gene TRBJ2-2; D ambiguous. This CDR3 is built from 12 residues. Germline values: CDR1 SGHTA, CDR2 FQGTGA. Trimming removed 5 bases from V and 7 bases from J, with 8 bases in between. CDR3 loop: CASSETGGELFF. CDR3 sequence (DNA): TGTGCCAGCAGCGAAACGGGCGGGGAGCTGTTTTTT.

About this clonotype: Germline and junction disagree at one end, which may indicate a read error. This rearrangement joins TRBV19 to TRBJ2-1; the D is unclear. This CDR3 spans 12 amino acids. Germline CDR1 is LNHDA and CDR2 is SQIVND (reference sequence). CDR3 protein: CASSPLDSPEIF. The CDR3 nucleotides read TGTGCCAGTAGTCCTCTTGATAGCCCGGAGATCTTC.

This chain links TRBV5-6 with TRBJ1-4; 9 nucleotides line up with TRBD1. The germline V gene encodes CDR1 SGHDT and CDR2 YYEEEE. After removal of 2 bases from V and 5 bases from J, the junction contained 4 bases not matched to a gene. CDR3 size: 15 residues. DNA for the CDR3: TGTGCCAGCAGCTTCTCCGGGACAGGGAATGAAAAACTGTTTTTT. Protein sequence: CASSFSGTGNEKLFF. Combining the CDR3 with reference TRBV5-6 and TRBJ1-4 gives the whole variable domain DAGVTQSPTHLIKTRGQQVTLRCSPKSGHDTVSWYQQALGQGPQFIFQYYEEEERQRGNFPDRFSGHQFPNYSSELNVNALLLGDSALYLCASSFSGTGNEKLFFGSGTQLSVL.

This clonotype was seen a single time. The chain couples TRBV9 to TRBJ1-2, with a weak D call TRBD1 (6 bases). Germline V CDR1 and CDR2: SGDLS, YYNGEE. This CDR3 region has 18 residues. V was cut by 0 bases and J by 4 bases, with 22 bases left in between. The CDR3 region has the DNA TGTGCCAGCAGCGTAGAGGGATGGAGGGGGGATCCCCTCTATGGCTACACCTTC. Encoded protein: CASSVEGWRGDPLYGYTF.

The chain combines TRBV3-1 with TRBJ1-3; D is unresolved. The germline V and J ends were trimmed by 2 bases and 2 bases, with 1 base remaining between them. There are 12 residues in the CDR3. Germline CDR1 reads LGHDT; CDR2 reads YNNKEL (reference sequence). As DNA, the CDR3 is TGTGCCAGCAGCCAAACTGGAAACACCATATATTTT. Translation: CASSQTGNTIYF. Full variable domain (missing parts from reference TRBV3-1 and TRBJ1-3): DTAVSQTPKYLVTQMGNDKSIKCEQNLGHDTMYWYKQDSKKFLKIMFSYNNKELIINETVPNRFSPKSPDKAHLNLHINSLELGDSAVYFCASSQTGNTIYFGEGSWLTVV.

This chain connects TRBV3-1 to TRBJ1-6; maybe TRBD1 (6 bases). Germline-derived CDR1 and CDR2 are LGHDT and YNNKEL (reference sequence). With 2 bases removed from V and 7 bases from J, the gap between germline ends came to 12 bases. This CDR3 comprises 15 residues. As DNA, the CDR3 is TGTGCCAGCAGCCAAAACAGGGTTCAGAATTCACCCCTCCACTTT. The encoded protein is CASSQNRVQNSPLHF.

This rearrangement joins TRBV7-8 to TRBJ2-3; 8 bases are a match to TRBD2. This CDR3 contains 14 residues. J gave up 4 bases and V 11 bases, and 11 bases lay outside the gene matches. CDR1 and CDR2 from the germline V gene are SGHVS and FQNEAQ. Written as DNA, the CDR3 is TGTGCCCTGGCACAGCGGGGGCGGGCAGATACGCAGTATTTT. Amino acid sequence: CALAQRGRADTQYF.

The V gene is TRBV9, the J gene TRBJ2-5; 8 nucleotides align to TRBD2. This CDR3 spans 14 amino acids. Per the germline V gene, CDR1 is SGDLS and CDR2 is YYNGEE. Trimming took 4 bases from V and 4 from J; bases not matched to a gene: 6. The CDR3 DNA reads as TGTGCCAGCAGCCTTTCCGGGACTAGAGAGACCCAGTACTTC. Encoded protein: CASSLSGTRETQYF. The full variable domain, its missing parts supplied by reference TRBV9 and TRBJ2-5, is DSGVTQTPKHLITATGQRVTLRCSPRSGDLSVYWYQQSLDQGLQFLIQYYNGEERAKGNILERFSAQQFPDLHSELNLSSLELGDSALYFCASSLSGTRETQYFGPGTRLLVL.

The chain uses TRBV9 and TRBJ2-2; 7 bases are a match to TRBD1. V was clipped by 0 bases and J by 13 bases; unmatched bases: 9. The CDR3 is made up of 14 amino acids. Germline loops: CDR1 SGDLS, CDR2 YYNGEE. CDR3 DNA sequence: TGTGCCAGCAGCGTAGAGATTGGGACAGCGGTGCTGTTTTTT. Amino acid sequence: CASSVEIGTAVLFF.

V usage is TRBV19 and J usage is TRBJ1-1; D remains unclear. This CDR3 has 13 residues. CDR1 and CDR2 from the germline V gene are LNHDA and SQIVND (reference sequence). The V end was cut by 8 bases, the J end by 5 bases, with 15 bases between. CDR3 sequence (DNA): TGTGCCAGTTCGACCATTCTGACGACTGAAGCTTTCTTT. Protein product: CASSTILTTEAFF.

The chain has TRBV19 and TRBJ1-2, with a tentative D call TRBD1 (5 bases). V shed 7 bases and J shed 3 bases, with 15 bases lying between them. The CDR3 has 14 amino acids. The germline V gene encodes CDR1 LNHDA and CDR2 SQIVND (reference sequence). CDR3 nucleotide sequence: TGTGCCAGTACTTTCGGGACGGGATACTATGGCTACACCTTC. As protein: CASTFGTGYYGYTF.

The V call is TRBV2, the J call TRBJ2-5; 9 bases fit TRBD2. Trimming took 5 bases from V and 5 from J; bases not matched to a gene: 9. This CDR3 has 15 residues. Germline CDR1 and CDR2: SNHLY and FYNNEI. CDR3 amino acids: CASSFLGLASETQYF. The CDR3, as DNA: TGTGCCAGCAGTTTCCTGGGACTAGCATCGGAGACCCAGTACTTC.

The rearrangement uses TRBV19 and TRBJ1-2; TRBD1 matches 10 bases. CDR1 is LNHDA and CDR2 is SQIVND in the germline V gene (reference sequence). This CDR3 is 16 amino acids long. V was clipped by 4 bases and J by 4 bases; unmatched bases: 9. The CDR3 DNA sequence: TGTGCCAGTAGTACCCCGACAGGGGGCAGTGGCTATGGCTACACCTTC. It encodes CASSTPTGGSGYGYTF.

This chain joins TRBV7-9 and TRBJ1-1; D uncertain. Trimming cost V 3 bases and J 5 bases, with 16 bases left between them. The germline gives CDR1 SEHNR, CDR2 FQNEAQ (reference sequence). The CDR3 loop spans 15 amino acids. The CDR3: CASSFSTLPGTEAFF. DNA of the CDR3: TGTGCCAGCAGCTTCTCGACACTCCCTGGAACTGAAGCTTTCTTT.